This T cell receptor beta chain originates from a study of read filtering for tumor transcriptome and immune sequencing (dated by TCRdb to the early 2020s). At the level of the whole study: The cohort consisted of about 18 male and some 13 female patients, with a mean age of 65.9 years and an age range of about 45 to 90. Under revised international staging, about 8 patients fell into R-ISS I, 15 or so into R-ISS II and about 7 into R-ISS III. After DNase treatment, whole-transcriptome libraries were prepared with the TruSeq RNA Access Library Prep Kit. Per sample, about 4.05 to 10.27 million TCR-region mapped reads were obtained with IR-seq, compared with only about 80 to 1,300 with RNA-seq. TCR repertoires obtained by targeted immune repertoire sequencing and by bulk whole-transcriptome sequencing performed on the same bone marrow samples were compared. As a main aim, a read-filtering strategy for immune repertoire data was addressed, with the specific question being whether clonotypes supported by a single read should be removed.

The investigation overall reported the following: Single-read clonotypes made up around 82% of clonotypes but 3.5% to 4.5% of total reads in IR-seq, and 70% to 75% of clonotypes and 44.6% of reads in RNA-seq. Rather than purified T cells, the sorted CD138-negative fraction was a mixed bone marrow immune population. Removing single-read clonotypes increased the correlation between IR-seq and RNA-seq shared clonotype proportions. Compared with RNA-seq, IR-seq captured clonotypes at much higher depth and more reliably, and a smaller IR-seq throughput was enough to identify most shared clonotypes.

Every patient had bone marrow sampled at the time of active disease. Ficoll-Hypaque density gradient centrifugation was used to isolate the bone marrow mononuclear cells. Myeloma plasma cells were removed and CD138-negative cells were collected by negative selection after labeling with CD138 magnetic microbeads on a MACS separator. Flow cytometry with CD138 antibodies on an Attune NxT was used to check how pure the isolated cells were. TRIzol reagent was used to extract total RNA, and a NanoDrop spectrophotometer was used to quantify the extracted RNA. Paired RNA-seq and IR-seq were performed on the CD138-negative bone marrow sample of each patient. V is pared back by 0 bases and J by 11 bases, with 4 bases lying between the germline termini. The germline V gene provides CDR1 MNHEY and CDR2 SVGAGI. The CDR3 contains 11 residues, cysteine and phenylalanine counted. Just the 33-base CDR3 DNA is kept, in frame starting at base 1.

The Immunoverse kit was used to build TCR libraries from roughly 440 ng RNA, with molecular barcoded adaptors covering alpha/delta and beta/gamma chains. TCR library preparation used the same RNA that was used for transcriptome sequencing. Sequencing of the TCR libraries was done on an Illumina HiSeq 4000 with 2 x 150 cycles. On the authors' methods: With MiXCR, TCR reads were aligned to human V, D, J and C references and assembled into CDR3 clonotypes, with quality filtering and error correction included. The tcR package in R was used for analysis of clonotype counts and gene usage diversity. For inspection of raw mapping reads, RNA-seq reads were mapped by STAR aligner version 2.5.3a onto GRCh37 of the human genome. IR-seq fastq files were randomly downsampled with Seqtk 1.3 to test the effect of sequencing depth on detected clonotypes. Through fastp at Q25 and MiXCR, TCRdb rebuilt clones from the public reads, retaining in-frame beta chains. Entries are consolidated by CDR3 protein sequence, retaining the most common genes and DNA. The V and J calls come from TCRdb's annotation, not from the publication. Counted in this sample were 130,000 or so distinct CDR3 sequences; around 14% of them appeared once. The ten biggest clones cover around 8.2% of the sample.

This clonotype was counted at least ten times. Its target antigen remains unknown. It has no much larger one-base neighbor in the sample; base qualities were not kept. The rearrangement joined TRBV6-5 to TRBJ1-4, with the identity of the D gene unclear. The receptor was isolated from a donor at least 40 years old with multiple myeloma. Material: a population of CD138-negative cells sorted from bone marrow. In light of the paper, this sample's cell subset or site label describes: bone marrow mononuclear cells depleted of CD138+ plasma/myeloma cells by negative magnetic selection. Read as DNA, the sequence is TGTGCCAGCAGTTACTCCGGTAAACTGTTTTTT. The encoded protein is CASSYSGKLFF.